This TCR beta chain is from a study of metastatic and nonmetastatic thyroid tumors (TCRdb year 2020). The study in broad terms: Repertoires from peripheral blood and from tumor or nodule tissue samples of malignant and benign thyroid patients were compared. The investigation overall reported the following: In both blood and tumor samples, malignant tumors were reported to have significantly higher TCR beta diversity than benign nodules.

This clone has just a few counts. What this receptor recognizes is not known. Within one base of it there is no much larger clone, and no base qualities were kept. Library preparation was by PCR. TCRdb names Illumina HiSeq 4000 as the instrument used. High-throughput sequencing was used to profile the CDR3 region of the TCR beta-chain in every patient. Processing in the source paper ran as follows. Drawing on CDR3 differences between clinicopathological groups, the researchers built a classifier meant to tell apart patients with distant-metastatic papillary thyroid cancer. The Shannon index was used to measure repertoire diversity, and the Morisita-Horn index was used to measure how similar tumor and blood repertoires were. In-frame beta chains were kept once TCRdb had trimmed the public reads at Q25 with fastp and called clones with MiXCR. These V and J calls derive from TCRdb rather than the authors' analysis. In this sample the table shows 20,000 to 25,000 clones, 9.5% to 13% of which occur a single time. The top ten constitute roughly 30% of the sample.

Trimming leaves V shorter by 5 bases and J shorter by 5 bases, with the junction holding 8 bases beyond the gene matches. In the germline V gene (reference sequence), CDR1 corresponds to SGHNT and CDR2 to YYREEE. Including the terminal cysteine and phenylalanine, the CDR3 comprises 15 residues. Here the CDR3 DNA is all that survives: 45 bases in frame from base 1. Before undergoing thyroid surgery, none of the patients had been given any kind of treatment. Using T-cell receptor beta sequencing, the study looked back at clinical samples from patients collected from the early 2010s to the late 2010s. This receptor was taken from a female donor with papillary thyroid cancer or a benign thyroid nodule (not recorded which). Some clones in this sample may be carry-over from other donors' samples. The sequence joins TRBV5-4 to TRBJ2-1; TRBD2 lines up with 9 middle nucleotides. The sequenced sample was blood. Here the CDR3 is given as CASSIGLAGNNEQFF. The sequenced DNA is TGTGCCAGCAGTATCGGGCTAGCGGGAAACAATGAGCAGTTCTTC.